These T cell receptor beta chains were read from a single sample in a study of T-cell memory formation after mild COVID-19. TCRdb analysed the 5' RACE reads with MiXCR anew, one entry per CDR3 protein. This table holds nearly 110,000 distinct CDR3 sequences, about a sixth found once. Material for sequencing was PBMCs or a T cell subset sorted from them (not recorded which). All receptors derive from an adult woman who had mild COVID-19 (a few samples of this study predate the infection). Cell type and time point are not known. Both conserved end residues are part of each CDR3. A D gene is named only where the DNA matches it firmly. Clone size appears in some rows only: once, few, many, or a class for an expanded clone.

V: TRBV15; D: .; size: few; J: TRBJ2-7; CDR3: CATSRDLSPEWEQYF; DNA: TGTGCCACCAGCAGAGATTTATCCCCCGAGTGGGAGCAGTACTTC
V: TRBV29-1; D: .; size: few; J: TRBJ2-7; CDR3: CSVEVPGTSTYEQYF; DNA: TGCAGCGTTGAAGTCCCCGGGACATCCACCTACGAGCAGTACTTC
V: TRBV20-1; D: TRBD1; size: few; J: TRBJ1-1; CDR3: CSASGQHPDRGTGAFF; DNA: TGCAGTGCCTCAGGACAGCACCCGGACAGGGGCACTGGAGCTTTCTTT
V: TRBV12-3/TRBV12-4; D: .; size: few; J: TRBJ2-3; CDR3: CASSLPEGVVGTDTQYF; DNA: TGTGCCAGCAGCCTCCCAGAGGGGGTTGTTGGCACAGATACGCAGTATTTT
V: TRBV14; D: .; size: few; J: TRBJ2-1; CDR3: CASSLRRSSYNEQFF; DNA: TGTGCCAGCAGCCTTCGGCGGAGCAGTTACAATGAGCAGTTCTTC
V: TRBV6-5; D: .; size: many; J: TRBJ1-1; CDR3: CASSYELNTEAFF; DNA: TGTGCCAGCAGTTATGAGCTGAACACTGAAGCTTTCTTT
V: TRBV19; D: TRBD2; size: .; J: TRBJ2-1; CDR3: CASNAGGGYNEQFF; DNA: TGTGCCAGTAATGCGGGGGGTGGTTACAATGAGCAGTTCTTC
V: TRBV12-3/TRBV12-4; D: TRBD1; size: .; J: TRBJ2-7; CDR3: CASSFRTGLWEQYF; DNA: TGTGCCAGCAGTTTTAGGACAGGCCTCTGGGAGCAGTACTTC
V: TRBV7-3; D: TRBD1; size: .; J: TRBJ2-3; CDR3: CASEGAGDTQYF; DNA: TGTGCCAGCGAGGGGGCGGGAGATACGCAGTATTTT
V: TRBV5-1; D: TRBD1; size: few; J: TRBJ2-7; CDR3: CASSHGTGSYEQYF; DNA: TGCGCCAGCAGCCACGGGACAGGATCCTACGAGCAGTACTTC
V: TRBV11-3; D: .; size: .; J: TRBJ1-1; CDR3: CASSLSLGSPNTEAFF; DNA: TGTGCCAGCAGCTTATCCCTTGGGAGTCCGAACACTGAAGCTTTCTTT
V: TRBV7-9; D: TRBD1; size: .; J: TRBJ1-2; CDR3: CASSDNDRGPYGYTF; DNA: TGTGCCAGCAGCGATAACGACAGGGGGCCTTATGGCTACACCTTC
V: TRBV20-1; D: TRBD2; size: few; J: TRBJ2-7; CDR3: CSALLPGLGYYEQYF; DNA: TGCAGTGCACTTCTCCCGGGACTAGGCTACTACGAGCAGTACTTC
V: TRBV7-2; D: .; size: few; J: TRBJ2-7; CDR3: CASSLWQSSYEQYF; DNA: TGTGCCAGCAGCTTATGGCAGAGCTCCTACGAGCAGTACTTC
V: TRBV30; D: TRBD1; size: many; J: TRBJ2-3; CDR3: CAWYDREPSTDTQYF; DNA: TGTGCCTGGTATGACAGGGAACCTAGCACAGATACGCAGTATTTT
V: TRBV7-3; D: .; size: few; J: TRBJ2-3; CDR3: CASSSFGTDTQYF; DNA: TGTGCCAGCAGCTCATTCGGCACAGATACGCAGTATTTT
V: TRBV18; D: .; size: few; J: TRBJ1-1; CDR3: CASSPLRDTPNTEAFF; DNA: TGTGCCAGCTCCCCTCTTAGGGACACGCCGAACACTGAAGCTTTCTTT
V: TRBV15; D: .; size: few; J: TRBJ2-3; CDR3: CATSRVGAIRPGTDTQYF; DNA: TGTGCCACCAGCAGAGTGGGGGCCATCCGCCCCGGCACAGATACGCAGTATTTT
V: TRBV18; D: .; size: few; J: TRBJ1-1; CDR3: CASSPYARGDTEAFF; DNA: TGTGCCAGCTCACCCTACGCCAGGGGCGACACTGAAGCTTTCTTT
V: TRBV18; D: .; size: .; J: TRBJ1-1; CDR3: CASSPGPQAFF; DNA: TGTGCCAGCTCACCAGGGCCCCAAGCTTTCTTT
V: TRBV12-3/TRBV12-4; D: TRBD2; size: .; J: TRBJ2-7; CDR3: CASSLWGGTYEQYF; DNA: TGTGCCAGCAGTTTATGGGGGGGGACCTACGAGCAGTACTTC
V: TRBV29-1; D: TRBD1; size: .; J: TRBJ1-2; CDR3: CSVKQGDYGYTF; DNA: TGCAGCGTTAAACAGGGGGACTATGGCTACACCTTC
V: TRBV7-6; D: .; size: few; J: TRBJ2-5; CDR3: CASSLVQGRETQYF; DNA: TGTGCCAGCAGCTTAGTGCAGGGGCGCGAGACCCAGTACTTC
V: TRBV5-6; D: .; size: .; J: TRBJ2-1; CDR3: CASSLGNGYNEQFF; DNA: TGTGCCAGCAGCTTGGGAAACGGGTACAATGAGCAGTTCTTC
V: TRBV11-3; D: .; size: few; J: TRBJ2-5; CDR3: CASTLKSQETQYF; DNA: TGTGCCAGCACCTTAAAGTCACAAGAGACCCAGTACTTC
V: TRBV25-1; D: TRBD1; size: few; J: TRBJ1-2; CDR3: CASSHGQGASYGYTF; DNA: TGTGCCAGCAGCCATGGACAGGGAGCCAGCTATGGCTACACCTTC
V: TRBV12-3/TRBV12-4; D: TRBD2; size: .; J: TRBJ2-1; CDR3: CASSLGTSGSLNEQFF; DNA: TGTGCCAGCAGTTTAGGGACTAGCGGGAGTTTGAATGAGCAGTTCTTC
V: TRBV27; D: TRBD2; size: .; J: TRBJ2-7; CDR3: CASKLAEAYEQYF; DNA: TGTGCCAGCAAGCTAGCGGAAGCCTACGAGCAGTACTTC
V: TRBV5-1; D: .; size: .; J: TRBJ2-7; CDR3: CASSLLPMDEQYF; DNA: TGCGCCAGCAGCTTGCTACCCATGGACGAGCAGTACTTC
V: TRBV7-6; D: TRBD1; size: few; J: TRBJ1-1; CDR3: CASSSGVSQGAAEAFF; DNA: TGTGCCAGCAGCTCAGGAGTTTCTCAGGGGGCCGCTGAAGCTTTCTTT
V: TRBV6-5; D: TRBD2; size: .; J: TRBJ2-3; CDR3: CASRTSVHSITDTQYF; DNA: TGTGCCAGCCGGACTAGCGTACACTCTATCACAGATACGCAGTATTTT
V: TRBV4-2; D: .; size: many; J: TRBJ2-7; CDR3: CASSQGNEQYF; DNA: TGTGCCAGCAGCCAAGGTAACGAGCAGTACTTC